This T cell receptor (beta chain) is from a study of neurological immune-mediated disorders. V was clipped by 10 bases and J by 1 base, with 14 bases between them. This CDR3 is built from 14 residues. PBMCs stored at -80 C, numbering 2 million, were the origin of the unsorted libraries. The sample holds many counts of this clonotype. A 10-nucleotide random UMI tagged transcripts in template-switch 5'RACE cDNA synthesis. Every sequencing run drew on 15-18 subjects and yielded over 180 million TCR-beta sequences. In TCRdb, the 5' RACE reads were re-called with MiXCR into one record per CDR3 protein. The repertoire includes some 76,000 distinct CDR3 sequences, approximately 3.3% of them detected once, and 4.5% to 6.5% sits in the top ten.

V gene TRBV12-3 or TRBV12-4 combines with J gene TRBJ2-1; D is unclear. The sequenced sample was PBMCs. The TCR comes from a woman aged 45-59 years with multiple sclerosis. CDR3 protein: CATQAGQSYNEQFF. The CDR3 DNA reads TGTGCCACCCAAGCTGGGCAGTCCTACAATGAGCAGTTCTTC.